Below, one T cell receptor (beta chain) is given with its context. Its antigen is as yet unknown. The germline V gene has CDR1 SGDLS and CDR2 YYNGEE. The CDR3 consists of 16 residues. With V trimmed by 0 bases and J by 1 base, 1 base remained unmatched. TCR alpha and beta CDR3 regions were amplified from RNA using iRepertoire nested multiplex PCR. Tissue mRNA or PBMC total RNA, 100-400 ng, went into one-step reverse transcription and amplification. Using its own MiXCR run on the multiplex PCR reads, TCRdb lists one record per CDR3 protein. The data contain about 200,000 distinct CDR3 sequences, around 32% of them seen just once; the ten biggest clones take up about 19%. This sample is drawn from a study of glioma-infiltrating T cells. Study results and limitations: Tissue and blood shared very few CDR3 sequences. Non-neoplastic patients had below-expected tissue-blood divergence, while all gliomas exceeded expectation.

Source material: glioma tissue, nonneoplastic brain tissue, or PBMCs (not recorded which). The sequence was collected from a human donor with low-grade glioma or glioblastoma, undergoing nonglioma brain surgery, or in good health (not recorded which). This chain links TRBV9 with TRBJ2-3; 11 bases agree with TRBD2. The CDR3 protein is CASSVGLAGRTDTQYF. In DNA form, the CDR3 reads TGTGCCAGCAGCGTAGGACTAGCGGGGCGCACAGATACGCAGTATTTT. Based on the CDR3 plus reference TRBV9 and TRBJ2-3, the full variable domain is DSGVTQTPKHLITATGQRVTLRCSPRSGDLSVYWYQQSLDQGLQFLIQYYNGEERAKGNILERFSAQQFPDLHSELNLSSLELGDSALYFCASSVGLAGRTDTQYFGPGTRLTVL.